These 5 T cell receptor beta chains were sequenced from one sample in a study of T cells in Graves' hyperthyroidism and ophthalmopathy. Amplified TCR beta CDR3 regions derived from RNA transcripts. First-round RT-PCR targeting the TCR CDR3 was performed with the HTBI primer set. TCRdb re-analysed the multiplex PCR reads in MiXCR, keeping a single row per CDR3 protein. The repertoire holds about 350,000 distinct CDR3 sequences, 15% to 20% seen once, with about 14% in the top ten. The sample was blood. These receptors were obtained from a woman in her thirties or forties with Graves' ophthalmopathy.

This clonotype was recorded at least ten times. The chain is built from TRBV28 and TRBJ2-5; 7 bases map to TRBD1. J lost 1 base, V lost 6 bases, and 11 bases had no gene match. Germline V gene sequence: CDR1 MDHEN, CDR2 SYDVKM. This CDR3 contains 16 residues. The CDR3 is CASRSTIQGSQETQYF. The CDR3, as DNA: TGTGCCAGCAGATCTACCATACAGGGGAGCCAAGAGACCCAGTACTTC.

This clonotype appeared many times. V is TRBV6-5 and J is TRBJ2-5; 10 positions match TRBD2. J was trimmed by 4 bases and V by 5 bases; bases with no gene match: 7. CDR1 is MNHEY, CDR2 SVGAGI, per germline. CDR3 length equals 15 residues. The CDR3 coding sequence is TGTGCCAGCAGTCCCGGACTAGCGGCGATAGAGACCCAGTACTTC. This encodes CASSPGLAAIETQYF.

This clonotype was seen repeatedly, ten times or more. This rearrangement joins TRBV6-5 to TRBJ2-5; D possibly matches TRBD1 or TRBD2 (6 bases each). Trimming removed 2 bases at V and 5 bases at J, with 15 bases between. This CDR3 has 15 residues. In germline, CDR1 is MNHEY, CDR2 SVGAGI. CDR3 in amino acids: CASSYTNTGRETQYF. The CDR3, as DNA: TGTGCCAGCAGTTACACGAACACAGGGAGGGAGACCCAGTACTTC.

This clonotype was counted once. This sequence joins TRBV27 and TRBJ1-1, with 7 bases identical to TRBD1. CDR1 and CDR2 from the germline V gene are MNHEY and SMNVEV (reference sequence). The V and J ends lost 6 bases and 3 bases, in that order; junction bases with no gene match: 10. This CDR3 region has 15 residues. DNA of the CDR3: TGTGCCAGCAGCCGCCGACAGGGTATCGACACTGAAGCTTTCTTT. It codes for CASSRRQGIDTEAFF.

This clonotype was observed a single time. The CDR3 loop is CASSTGGTGQPQHF. In DNA form, the CDR3 reads TGTGCCAGCAGTACTGGGGGCACGGGTCAGCCCCAGCATTTT. V and J are TRBV6-5 and TRBJ1-5; TRBD1 is a possible D gene (6 bases). The CDR3 spans 14 residues. The germline V gene has CDR1 MNHEY and CDR2 SVGAGI. The V end lost 5 bases, the J end lost 6 bases, and 14 bases lay between the germline ends.